Presented here are 23 T cell receptor beta chains from one specimen sequenced in a study of cytomegalovirus exposure and HLA in healthy donors listed by TCRdb under 2017. The protocol used for the library was the immunoSEQ multiplex PCR assay. For the multiplex PCR, a mixture combining 60 forward primers for TCR Vbeta segments and 13 reverse primers for TCR Jbeta segments was used. Imported from immuneACCESS, the table was reduced by TCRdb to in-frame sequences with V and J called. These copies leave out some clones; in studies compared against another copy, an unresolved V gene accounts for under half, and the cause of the remainder is not known. For this sample there are under 70,000 clones; 65% to 80% appear just once. Of the sample, more than 2.5% falls within the top ten clones. Sequencing was performed on PBMCs. The source of these receptors is a female donor in good health and CMV-seronegative.

This clone came up a few times. As DNA, the CDR3 is TGTGCCAGTTCGGACAGTAATGAAAAACTGTTTTTT. As protein: CASSDSNEKLFF. The chain combines TRBV19 with TRBJ1-4, with D possibly matching TRBD1 (6 bases). With 8 bases removed from V and 4 bases from J, the gap between germline ends came to 8 bases. In germline, CDR1 is LNHDA, CDR2 SQIVND (reference sequence). This CDR3 region has 12 residues.

This chain uses TRBV6-5 with TRBJ2-7; weak D call: TRBD1 (6 bases). This CDR3 region has 15 residues. V was pared by 4 bases and J by 0 bases, with 13 bases between. The germline gives CDR1 MNHEY, CDR2 SVGAGI. The CDR3 region is CASSSRTALSYEQYF. The CDR3 coding sequence is TGTGCCAGCAGTTCCCGGACAGCCCTCTCCTACGAGCAGTACTTC.

The genes are TRBV2 and TRBJ1-1, with D possibly TRBD1 on 6 matching bases. With 5 bases removed from V and 0 bases from J, the gap between germline ends came to 10 bases. Per germline, CDR1 SNHLY and CDR2 FYNNEI. The CDR3 sequence is 14 residues long. CDR3 loop: CASSKDSLNTEAFF. Written as DNA, the CDR3 is TGTGCCAGCAGTAAGGACAGTTTGAACACTGAAGCTTTCTTT.

Written as DNA, the CDR3 is TGTGCCAGCAGCTTAGGGGCCGCCGGGGAGCTGTTTTTT. Translated: CASSLGAAGELFF. The chain links TRBV7-6 to TRBJ2-2, with D unresolved. This CDR3 region has 13 residues. V shed 1 base and J shed 6 bases, with 6 bases lying between them. Germline V gene sequence: CDR1 SGHVS, CDR2 FNYEAQ. Looking up the rest from reference TRBV7-6 and TRBJ2-2 gives the full variable domain: GAGVSQSPRYKVTKRGQDVALRCDPISGHVSLYWYRQALGQGPEFLTYFNYEAQQDKSGLPNDRFSAERPEGSISTLTIQRTEQRDSAMYRCASSLGAAGELFFGEGSRLTVL.

The chain recombines TRBV7-2 with TRBJ2-3, with TRBD2 as a possible D gene (5 bases). With 5 bases removed from V and 0 bases from J, the gap between germline ends came to 18 bases. Per the germline V gene, CDR1 is SGHTA and CDR2 is FQGNSA. The CDR3 spans 17 residues. This CDR3 is CASSRLGRGESTDTQYF. DNA of the CDR3: TGTGCCAGCAGCCGACTGGGTCGGGGAGAAAGCACAGATACGCAGTATTTT. Complete variable domain (other parts from reference TRBV7-2 and TRBJ2-3): GAGVSQSPSNKVTEKGKDVELRCDPISGHTALYWYRQSLGQGLEFLIYFQGNSAPDKSGLPSDRFSAERTGGSVSTLTIQRTQQEDSAVYLCASSRLGRGESTDTQYFGPGTRLTVL.

The chain couples TRBV7-6 to TRBJ2-7; 7 bases agree with TRBD2. Losses at the gene ends were 0 bases for V and 4 bases for J; bases not matched to a gene: 9. The CDR3 is 16 amino acids. Germline loops: CDR1 SGHVS, CDR2 FNYEAQ. CDR3 in DNA: TGTGCCAGCAGCTTAGCGTCGACTAGCTATCCTTACGAGCAGTACTTC. Residues: CASSLASTSYPYEQYF.

This chain connects TRBV4-2 to TRBJ2-1, with 15 bases aligning to TRBD2. The CDR3 has 16 residues. The junction had 1 base not matched to a gene; V was cut back by 0 bases and J by 7 bases. Germline values: CDR1 LGHNA, CDR2 YNFKEQ. The CDR3 region is CASSQDGLAGGNEQFF. The CDR3 nucleotides read TGTGCCAGCAGCCAAGACGGACTAGCGGGAGGGAATGAGCAGTTCTTC.

The chain carries TRBV19 and TRBJ1-5; D gene ambiguous. Trimming removed 3 bases from V and 6 bases from J, with 9 bases in between. Germline assignment: CDR1 LNHDA and CDR2 SQIVND (reference sequence). There are 13 residues in the CDR3. Here the CDR3 reads CASSMTYAQPQHF. CDR3 in DNA: TGTGCCAGTAGTATGACTTATGCTCAGCCCCAGCATTTT.

The gene calls are TRBV6-4 and TRBJ2-1, with 11 bases matching TRBD2. Germline V gene sequence: CDR1 MRHNA, CDR2 SNTAGT. Trimming cost V 5 bases and J 8 bases; bases outside gene matches: 8. This CDR3 spans 15 amino acids. The CDR3 is CASSLSTSGSDEQFF. The CDR3 region has the DNA TGTGCCAGCAGTCTATCAACTAGCGGGAGTGATGAGCAGTTCTTC.

The chain links TRBV5-1 to TRBJ2-7; tentative D call: TRBD1 (6 bases). The length of the CDR3 is 15 residues. CDR1 is SGHRS and CDR2 is YFSETQ in the germline V gene. V gave up 4 bases and J gave up 0 bases, with 14 bases separating them. The CDR3 nucleotides read TGCGCCAGCAGCCCCCGACAGGAGAGCTCCTACGAGCAGTACTTC. This translates into CASSPRQESSYEQYF.

In its sample, this clone was seen once. The J gene is TRBJ2-7, the V gene TRBV2; the match to TRBD1 covers 9 bases. In germline, CDR1 is SNHLY, CDR2 FYNNEI. This CDR3 region has 15 residues. Germline trimming cut 4 bases from V and 1 base from J; bases unmatched to any gene: 5. The CDR3 DNA reads as TGTGCCAGCAGTGTTGGGGACAGGGTTTCCTACGAGCAGTACTTC. This gives the protein CASSVGDRVSYEQYF.

The rearrangement joins TRBV6-6 to TRBJ1-4, with D possibly matching TRBD1 (6 bases). Germline values: CDR1 MNHNY, CDR2 SVGAGI (reference sequence). Trimming cost V 6 bases and J 6 bases, with 14 bases left between them. The CDR3 has 14 residues. DNA for the CDR3: TGTGCCAGCAGCCCCGACAGGTATTATGAAAAACTGTTTTTT. Translation: CASSPDRYYEKLFF.

This sequence joins TRBV19 and TRBJ1-6, with 8 bases that match TRBD1. The trim removed 0 bases at V and 7 bases at J, leaving 8 bases unmatched. This CDR3 has 17 residues. Looked up from germline, CDR1 is LNHDA and CDR2 is SQIVND (reference sequence). In nucleotides, the CDR3 is TGTGCCAGTAGTATAGATCAACGGACAGGGACCAATTCACCCCTCCACTTT. Protein: CASSIDQRTGTNSPLHF.

The chain has TRBV9 and TRBJ2-1; 7 positions agree with TRBD1. CDR1 is SGDLS and CDR2 is YYNGEE in the germline V gene. The CDR3 spans 16 residues. The trim removed 3 bases at V and 4 bases at J, leaving 10 bases unmatched. For the CDR3, the DNA is TGTGCCAGCAGCGCCCAGATCGGGACAGTTTACAATGAGCAGTTCTTC. The encoded protein is CASSAQIGTVYNEQFF.

This chain connects TRBV14 to TRBJ2-3, with 11 bases identical to TRBD2. The V and J ends lost 3 bases and 8 bases, in that order; junction bases with no gene match: 10. CDR1 and CDR2 (germline): SGHDN, FVKESK. There are 16 residues in the CDR3. CDR3 sequence reads: CASSQIAGGKKGTQYF. CDR3 in DNA: TGTGCCAGCAGCCAGATAGCGGGGGGGAAGAAAGGTACGCAGTATTTT.

The chain joins TRBV19 to TRBJ2-3; 7 bases are shared with TRBD2. This CDR3 comprises 16 residues. Trimming at V came to 2 bases and at J to 0 bases, leaving 5 bases not matched to a gene. Per germline, CDR1 LNHDA and CDR2 SQIVND (reference sequence). The CDR3, as DNA: TGTGCCAGTAGTATATGGGGGGAGGGGAGCACAGATACGCAGTATTTT. Its protein product is CASSIWGEGSTDTQYF.

This chain's CDR3 is CASSLGQGDQPQHF. The CDR3, as DNA: TGTGCCAGCAGCTTAGGGCAGGGCGACCAGCCCCAGCATTTT. V gene TRBV7-9 combines with J gene TRBJ1-5, with D perhaps TRBD1 (5 bases). The V gene lost 1 base and the J gene lost 7 bases, with 11 bases spanning the gap. Per germline, CDR1 SEHNR and CDR2 FQNEAQ (reference sequence). This CDR3 has 14 residues.

Of note for this clone: The junction departs from germline at one end; a sequencing error may be responsible. The chain links TRBV28 to TRBJ1-6, with unresolved D. The CDR3 is 17 residues long. Germline CDR1 reads MDHEN; CDR2 reads SYDVKM. Here the CDR3 DNA reads TGTGCCAGCAGTCCAATCGCAGGAAGCTCCTATAATTCCCCCCTCCACTTT. It codes for CASSPIAGSSYNSPLHF.

The chain employs TRBV6-6 and TRBJ1-2; D not certain. This CDR3 is 13 amino acids long. CDR1 and CDR2 (germline): MNHNY, SVGAGI (reference sequence). V was trimmed by 3 bases and J by 7 bases, leaving 12 bases between them. CDR3 protein: CASSYEGVGGYTF. The CDR3 nucleotides are TGTGCCAGCAGTTATGAGGGAGTGGGTGGCTACACCTTC.

This sequence joins TRBV7-2 and TRBJ1-3; 7 bases are shared with TRBD1. V lost 1 base and J lost 3; bases outside the gene matches: 3. The CDR3 totals 15 residues. Per the germline V gene, CDR1 is SGHTA and CDR2 is FQGNSA. The CDR3, as DNA: TGTGCCAGCAGCTTAGAGGGGGCGAATGGAAACACCATATATTTT. Amino acids: CASSLEGANGNTIYF.

The chain recombines TRBV7-9 with TRBJ2-1, with D perhaps TRBD2 (5 bases). The CDR3 covers 13 residues. CDR1 is SEHNR, CDR2 FQNEAQ, per germline (reference sequence). V lost 5 bases and J lost 8, with 13 bases in between. Here the CDR3 DNA reads TGTGCCAGCAGCCCCCCCACTAGGGATGAGCAGTTCTTC. Amino acid sequence: CASSPPTRDEQFF.

The chain has TRBV7-6 and TRBJ1-4, with TRBD1 identical over 7 bases. CDR1 is SGHVS and CDR2 is FNYEAQ in the germline V gene. Trimming took 4 bases from V and 0 from J; bases not matched to a gene: 2. This CDR3 has 15 amino acids. The CDR3 DNA reads as TGTGCCAGCAGCTGGACAGGAGCAACTAATGAAAAACTGTTTTTT. Protein: CASSWTGATNEKLFF.

The V call is TRBV2, the J call TRBJ1-3, with 9 bases aligning to TRBD1. The CDR3 length is 15 residues. Per germline, CDR1 SNHLY and CDR2 FYNNEI. Trimming took 6 bases from V and 0 from J; bases not matched to a gene: 3. The CDR3 DNA is TGTGCCAGCAGGGGGACAGGGCTCTCTGGAAACACCATATATTTT. Its translation: CASRGTGLSGNTIYF.